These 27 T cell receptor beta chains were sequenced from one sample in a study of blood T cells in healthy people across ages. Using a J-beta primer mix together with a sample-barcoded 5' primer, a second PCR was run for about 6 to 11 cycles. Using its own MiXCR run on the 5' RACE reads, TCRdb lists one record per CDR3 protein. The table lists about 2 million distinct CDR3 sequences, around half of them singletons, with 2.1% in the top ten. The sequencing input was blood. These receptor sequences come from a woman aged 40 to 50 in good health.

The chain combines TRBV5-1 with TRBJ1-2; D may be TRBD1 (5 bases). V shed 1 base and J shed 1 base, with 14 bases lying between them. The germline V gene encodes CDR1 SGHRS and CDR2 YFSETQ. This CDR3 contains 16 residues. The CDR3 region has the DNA TGCGCCAGCAGCTTGATGCGGGGCTATCTTAACTATGGCTACACCTTC. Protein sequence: CASSLMRGYLNYGYTF.

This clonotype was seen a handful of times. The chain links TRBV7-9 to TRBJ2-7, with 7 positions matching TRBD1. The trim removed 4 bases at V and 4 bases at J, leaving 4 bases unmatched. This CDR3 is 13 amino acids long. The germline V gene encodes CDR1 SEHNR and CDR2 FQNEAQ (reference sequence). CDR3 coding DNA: TGTGCCAGCAGCTGGGGACAGCCTTACGAGCAGTACTTC. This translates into CASSWGQPYEQYF.

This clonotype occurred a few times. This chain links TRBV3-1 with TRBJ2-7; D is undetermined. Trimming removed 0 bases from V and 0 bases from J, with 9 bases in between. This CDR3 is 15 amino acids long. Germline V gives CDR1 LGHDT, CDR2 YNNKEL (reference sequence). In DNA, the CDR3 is TGTGCCAGCAGCCAAGATTACGGGTTCTCCTACGAGCAGTACTTC. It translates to CASSQDYGFSYEQYF.

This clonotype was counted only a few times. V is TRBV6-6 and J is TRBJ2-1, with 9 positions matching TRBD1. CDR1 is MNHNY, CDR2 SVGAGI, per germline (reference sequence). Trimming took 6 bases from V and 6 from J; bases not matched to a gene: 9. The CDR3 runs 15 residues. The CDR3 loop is CASSTGQGWLNEQFF. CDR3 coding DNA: TGTGCCAGCAGCACAGGACAGGGGTGGCTCAATGAGCAGTTCTTC.

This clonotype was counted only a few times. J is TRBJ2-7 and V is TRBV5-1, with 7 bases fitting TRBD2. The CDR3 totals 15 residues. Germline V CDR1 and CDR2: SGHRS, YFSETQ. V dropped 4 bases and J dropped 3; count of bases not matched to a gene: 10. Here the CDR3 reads CASSPRLASGYEQYF. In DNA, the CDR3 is TGCGCCAGCAGCCCCCGACTAGCCAGTGGCTACGAGCAGTACTTC.

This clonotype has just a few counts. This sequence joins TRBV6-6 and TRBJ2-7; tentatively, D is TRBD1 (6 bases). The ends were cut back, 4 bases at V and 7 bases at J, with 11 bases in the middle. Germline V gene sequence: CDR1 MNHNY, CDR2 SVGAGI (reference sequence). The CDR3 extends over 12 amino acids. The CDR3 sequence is CASSSLGQEQYF. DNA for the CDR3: TGTGCCAGCAGTTCCCTTGGACAGGAGCAGTACTTC.

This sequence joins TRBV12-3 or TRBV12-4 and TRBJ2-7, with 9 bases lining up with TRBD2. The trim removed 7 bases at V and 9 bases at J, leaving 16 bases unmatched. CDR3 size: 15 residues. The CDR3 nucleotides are TGTGCCAGCACCCCCCGCGCTAGCGGGGACAATGGGCAGTACTTC. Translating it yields CASTPRASGDNGQYF.

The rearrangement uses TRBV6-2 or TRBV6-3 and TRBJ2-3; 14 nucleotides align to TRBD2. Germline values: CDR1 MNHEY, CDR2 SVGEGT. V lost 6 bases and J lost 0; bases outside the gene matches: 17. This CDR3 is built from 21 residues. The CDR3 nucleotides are TGTGCCAGCAGCTTCCCAGGGATTCGACTAGCGGGGGGGCTGAGCACAGATACGCAGTATTTT. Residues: CASSFPGIRLAGGLSTDTQYF.

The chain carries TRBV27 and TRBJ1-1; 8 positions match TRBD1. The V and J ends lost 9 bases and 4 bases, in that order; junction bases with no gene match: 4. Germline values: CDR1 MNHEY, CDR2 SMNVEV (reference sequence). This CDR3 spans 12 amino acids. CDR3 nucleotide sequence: TGTGCCAGTAAAACAGGGGGCACTGAAGCTTTCTTT. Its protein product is CASKTGGTEAFF.

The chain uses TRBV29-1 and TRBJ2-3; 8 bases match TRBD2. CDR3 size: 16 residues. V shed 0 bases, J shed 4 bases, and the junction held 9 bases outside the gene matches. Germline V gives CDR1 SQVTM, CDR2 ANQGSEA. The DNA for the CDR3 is TGCAGCGTTGAAGATTGGACCCAGCGGGGGTCAGATACGCAGTATTTT. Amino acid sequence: CSVEDWTQRGSDTQYF.

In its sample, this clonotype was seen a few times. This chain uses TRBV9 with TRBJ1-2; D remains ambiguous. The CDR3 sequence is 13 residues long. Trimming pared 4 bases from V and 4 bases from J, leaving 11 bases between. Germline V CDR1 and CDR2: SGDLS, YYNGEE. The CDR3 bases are TGTGCCAGCAGCTCGCCTTTGATCTATGGCTACACCTTC. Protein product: CASSSPLIYGYTF.

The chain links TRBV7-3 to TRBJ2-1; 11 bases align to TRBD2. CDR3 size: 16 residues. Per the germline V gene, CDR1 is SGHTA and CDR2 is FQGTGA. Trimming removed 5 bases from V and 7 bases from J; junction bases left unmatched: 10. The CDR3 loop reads CASSRRSGGAGNEQFF. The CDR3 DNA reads TGTGCCAGCAGCCGACGTAGCGGGGGGGCCGGGAATGAGCAGTTCTTC. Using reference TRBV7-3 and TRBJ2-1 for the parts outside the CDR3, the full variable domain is GAGVSQTPSNKVTEKGKYVELRCDPISGHTALYWYRQSLGQGPEFLIYFQGTGAADDSGLPNDRFFAVRPEGSVSTLKIQRTERGDSAVYLCASSRRSGGAGNEQFFGPGTRLTVL.

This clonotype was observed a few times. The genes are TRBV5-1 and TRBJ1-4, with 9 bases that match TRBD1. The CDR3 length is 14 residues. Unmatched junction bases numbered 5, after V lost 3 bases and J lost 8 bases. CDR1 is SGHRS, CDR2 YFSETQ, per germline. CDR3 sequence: CASSSGTGKEKLFF. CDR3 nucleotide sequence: TGCGCCAGCAGCTCCGGGACAGGGAAAGAAAAACTGTTTTTT.

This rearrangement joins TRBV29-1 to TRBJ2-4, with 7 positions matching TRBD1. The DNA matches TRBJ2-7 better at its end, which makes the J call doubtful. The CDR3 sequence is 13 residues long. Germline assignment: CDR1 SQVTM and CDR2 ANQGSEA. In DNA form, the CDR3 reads TGCAGCGTTGGACAGGGTAGGGACTACGAGCAGTACTTC. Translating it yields CSVGQGRDYEQYF.

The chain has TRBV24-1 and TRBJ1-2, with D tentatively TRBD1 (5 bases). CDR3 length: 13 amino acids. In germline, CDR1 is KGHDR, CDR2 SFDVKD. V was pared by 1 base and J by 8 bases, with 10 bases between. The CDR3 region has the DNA TGTGCCACCAGTGATTTCGGCAGGGACGGCTACACCTTC. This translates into CATSDFGRDGYTF.

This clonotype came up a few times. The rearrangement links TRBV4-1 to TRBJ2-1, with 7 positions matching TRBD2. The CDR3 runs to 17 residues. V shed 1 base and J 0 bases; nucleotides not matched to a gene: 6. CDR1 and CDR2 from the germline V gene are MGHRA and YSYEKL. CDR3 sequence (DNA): TGCGCCAGCAGCCAAGGAACACGGGGGGACTCCTACAATGAGCAGTTCTTC. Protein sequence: CASSQGTRGDSYNEQFF.

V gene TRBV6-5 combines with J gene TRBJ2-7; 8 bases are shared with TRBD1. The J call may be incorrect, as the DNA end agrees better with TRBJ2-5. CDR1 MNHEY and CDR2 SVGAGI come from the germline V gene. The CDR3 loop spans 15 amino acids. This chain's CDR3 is CASNLIQGGRKTQYF. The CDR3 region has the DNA TGTGCCAGCAACTTGATACAGGGGGGAAGAAAGACCCAGTACTTC.

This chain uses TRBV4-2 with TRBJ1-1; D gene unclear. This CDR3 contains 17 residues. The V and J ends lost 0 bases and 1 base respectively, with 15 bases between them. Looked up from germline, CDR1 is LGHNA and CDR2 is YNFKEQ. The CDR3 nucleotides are TGTGCCAGCAGCCAAGATAGGTCCCAGGCGGGGAACACTGAAGCTTTCTTT. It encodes CASSQDRSQAGNTEAFF.

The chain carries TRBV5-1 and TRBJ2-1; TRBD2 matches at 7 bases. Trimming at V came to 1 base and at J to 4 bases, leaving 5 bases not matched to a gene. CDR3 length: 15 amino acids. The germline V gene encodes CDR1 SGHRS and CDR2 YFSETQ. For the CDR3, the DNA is TGCGCCAGCAGCTTGAATGGGGGGGATTACAATGAGCAGTTCTTC. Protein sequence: CASSLNGGDYNEQFF.

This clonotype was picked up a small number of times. The CDR3 sequence: CASSYSISVGALYEQYF. The DNA of the CDR3 is TGTGCCAGCAGTTACTCGATCTCGGTGGGGGCACTATACGAGCAGTACTTC. The chain recombines TRBV6-5 with TRBJ2-7, with D possibly matching TRBD1 (6 bases). V was trimmed by 0 bases and J by 4 bases, leaving 19 bases between them. The CDR3 length is 17 residues. The germline V gene encodes CDR1 MNHEY and CDR2 SVGAGI.

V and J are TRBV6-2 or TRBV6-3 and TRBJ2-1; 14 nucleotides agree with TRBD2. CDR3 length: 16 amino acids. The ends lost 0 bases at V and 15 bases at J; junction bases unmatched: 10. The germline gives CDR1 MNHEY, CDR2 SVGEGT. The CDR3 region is CASSYSPGLAGVRSFF. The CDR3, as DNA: TGTGCCAGCAGTTACTCACCGGGACTAGCGGGGGTAAGATCGTTCTTC.

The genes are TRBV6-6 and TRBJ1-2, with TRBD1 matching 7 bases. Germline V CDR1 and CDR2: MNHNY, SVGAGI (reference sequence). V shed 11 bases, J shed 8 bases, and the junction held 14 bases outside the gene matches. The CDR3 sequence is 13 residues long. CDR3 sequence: CAAHGQEHDGYTF. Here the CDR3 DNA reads TGTGCCGCCCATGGACAGGAGCATGACGGCTACACCTTC.

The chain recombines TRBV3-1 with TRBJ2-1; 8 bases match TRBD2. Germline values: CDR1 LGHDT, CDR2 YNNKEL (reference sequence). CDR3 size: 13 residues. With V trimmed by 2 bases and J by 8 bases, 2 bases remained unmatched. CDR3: CASSQRGGYEQFF. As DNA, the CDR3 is TGTGCCAGCAGCCAACGGGGGGGCTATGAGCAGTTCTTC.

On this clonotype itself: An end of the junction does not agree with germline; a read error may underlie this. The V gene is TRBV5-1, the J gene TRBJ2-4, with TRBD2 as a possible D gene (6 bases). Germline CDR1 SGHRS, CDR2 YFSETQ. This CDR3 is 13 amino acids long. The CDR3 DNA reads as TGCGCCAGCGGCTTGGGGGAGGCGAACATTCAGTACTTC. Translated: CASGLGEANIQYF.

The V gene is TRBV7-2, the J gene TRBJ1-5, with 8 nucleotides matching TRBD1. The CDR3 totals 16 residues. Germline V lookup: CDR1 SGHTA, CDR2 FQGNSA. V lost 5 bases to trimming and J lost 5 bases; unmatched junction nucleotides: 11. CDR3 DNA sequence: TGTGCCAGCAGCGCCCGACAGGGGATGGCGGATCAGCCCCAGCATTTT. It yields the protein CASSARQGMADQPQHF. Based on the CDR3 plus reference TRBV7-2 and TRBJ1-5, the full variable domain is GAGVSQSPSNKVTEKGKDVELRCDPISGHTALYWYRQSLGQGLEFLIYFQGNSAPDKSGLPSDRFSAERTGGSVSTLTIQRTQQEDSAVYLCASSARQGMADQPQHFGDGTRLSIL.

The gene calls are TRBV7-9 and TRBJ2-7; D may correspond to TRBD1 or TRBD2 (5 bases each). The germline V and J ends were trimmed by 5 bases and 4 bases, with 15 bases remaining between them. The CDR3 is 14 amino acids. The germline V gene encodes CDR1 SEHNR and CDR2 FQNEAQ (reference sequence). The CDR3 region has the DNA TGTGCCAGCAGCATTCGGGACGGCCCATACGAGCAGTACTTC. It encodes CASSIRDGPYEQYF.

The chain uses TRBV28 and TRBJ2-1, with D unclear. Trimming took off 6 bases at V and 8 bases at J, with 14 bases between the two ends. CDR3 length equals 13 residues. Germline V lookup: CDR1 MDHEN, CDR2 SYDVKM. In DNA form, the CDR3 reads TGTGCCAGCAGCCCTCCCTCTAGGGATGAGCAGTTCTTC. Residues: CASSPPSRDEQFF. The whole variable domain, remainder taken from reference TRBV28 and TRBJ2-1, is DVKVTQSSRYLVKRTGEKVFLECVQDMDHENMFWYRQDPGLGLRLIYFSYDVKMKEKGDIPEGYSVSREKKERFSLILESASTNQTSMYLCASSPPSRDEQFFGPGTRLTVL.